This T cell receptor beta chain was captured in a study of cytomegalovirus exposure and HLA in healthy donors. 13 Jbeta primers and 60 Vbeta primers were used for the PCR. Libraries were prepared by immunoSEQ multiplex PCR; TCRdb keeps only in-frame clonotypes and omits some of them. The data contain almost 200,000 clones, about 76% of them singletons. The clonotype comes from a male donor in good health and CMV-seropositive. Sequencing was done on a sample of PBMCs.

DNA for the CDR3: TGTGCCAGCAGTGGACCGGGACAGGGTTTAAACACCATATATTTT. Its translation is CASSGPGQGLNTIYF. The chain joins TRBV6-6 to TRBJ1-3, with 9 positions matching TRBD1. This CDR3 contains 15 residues. Per germline, CDR1 MNHNY and CDR2 SVGAGI (reference sequence). The V gene end was trimmed by 5 bases and the J gene end by 6 bases; junction bases not matched to a gene: 8.